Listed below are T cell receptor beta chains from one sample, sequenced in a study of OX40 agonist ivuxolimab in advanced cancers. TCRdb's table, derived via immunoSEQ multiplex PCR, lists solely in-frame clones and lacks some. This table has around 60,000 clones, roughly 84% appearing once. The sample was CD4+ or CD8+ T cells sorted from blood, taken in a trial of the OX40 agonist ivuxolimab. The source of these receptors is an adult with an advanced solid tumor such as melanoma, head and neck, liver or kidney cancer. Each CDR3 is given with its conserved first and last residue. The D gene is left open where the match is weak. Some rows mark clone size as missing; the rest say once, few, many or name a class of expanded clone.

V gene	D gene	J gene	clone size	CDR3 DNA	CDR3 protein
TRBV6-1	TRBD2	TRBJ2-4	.	TGTGCCAGCAGTGACCCCGGGACTAGCGGGAGGTGGGGAAACATTCAGTACTTC	CASSDPGTSGRWGNIQYF
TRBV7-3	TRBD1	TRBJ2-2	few	TGTGCCAGCAGCTCGGACAGGGCGGGCACCGGGGAGCTGTTTTTT	CASSSDRAGTGELFF
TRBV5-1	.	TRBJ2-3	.	TGCGCCAGCAGCTTGGCCGGGCTCACAGATACGCAGTATTTT	CASSLAGLTDTQYF
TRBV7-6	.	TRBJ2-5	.	TGTGCCAGCAGCTACAGGCAGGGAGCCAAAGAGACCCAGTACTTC	CASSYRQGAKETQYF
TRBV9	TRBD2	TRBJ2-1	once	TGTGCCAGCAGCGTAGACGGACTAGCGGACAATGAGCAGTTCTTC	CASSVDGLADNEQFF
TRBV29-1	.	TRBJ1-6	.	TGCTCGGGGTCACCCCTCCACTTT	CSGSPLHF
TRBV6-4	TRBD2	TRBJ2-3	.	TGTGCCAGCATTCACATCCACGGGCTAGCGGGGGATACGGGGGATACGCAGTATTTT	CASIHIHGLAGDTGDTQYF
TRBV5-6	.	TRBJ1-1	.	TGTGCCAGCAGCCCGCAGGGCCAGGGAGACACTGAAGCTTTCTTT	CASSPQGQGDTEAFF
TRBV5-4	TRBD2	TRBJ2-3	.	TGTGCCAGCAGCCCTGGGACTAGCGGGAGCGTGGATACGCAGTATTTT	CASSPGTSGSVDTQYF
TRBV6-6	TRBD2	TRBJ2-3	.	TGTGCCAGCGCGGGCGGGAGGGTCACAGATACGCAGTATTTT	CASAGGRVTDTQYF
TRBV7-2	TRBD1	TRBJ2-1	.	TGTGCCAGCAGCTTAGGGCGACAGGGCGAGGAGCAGTTCTTC	CASSLGRQGEEQFF
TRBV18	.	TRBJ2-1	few	TGTGCCAGCTCCCCCGCGGGGCAGTCCTCCTACAATGAGCAGTTCTTC	CASSPAGQSSYNEQFF
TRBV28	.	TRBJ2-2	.	TGTGCCAGCAGTTTATATAACACCGGGGAGCTGTTTTTT	CASSLYNTGELFF
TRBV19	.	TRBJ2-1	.	TGTGCCAGTAGTACCCCGGGACGGCTCTACAATGAGCAGTTCTTC	CASSTPGRLYNEQFF
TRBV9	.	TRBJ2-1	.	TGTGCCAGCAGCGGCCGTGGGGGGAATGAGCAGTTCTTC	CASSGRGGNEQFF
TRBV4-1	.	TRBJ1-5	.	TGCGCCAGCAGCCTGAGAGAGGGTCAGCCCCAGCATTTT	CASSLREGQPQHF
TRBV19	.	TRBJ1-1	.	TGTGCCAGTAGTACAACAGGTGGGGACACTGAAGCTTTCTTT	CASSTTGGDTEAFF
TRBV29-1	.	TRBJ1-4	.	TGCAGCGTTGAAACAGTGGGGACGAGGAAACTGTTTTTT	CSVETVGTRKLFF
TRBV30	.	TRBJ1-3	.	TGTGCCTGGAGTGTACTCTCAGGGGCTGGAAACACCATATATTTT	CAWSVLSGAGNTIYF
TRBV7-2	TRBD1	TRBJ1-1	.	TGTGCCAGCAGTCTTACAGGGGCTGAAGCTTTCTTT	CASSLTGAEAFF
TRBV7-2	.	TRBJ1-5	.	TGTGCCAGCAGCTTAGACGGAAAGGGGAATCAGCCCCAGCATTTT	CASSLDGKGNQPQHF
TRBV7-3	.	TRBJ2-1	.	TGTGCCAGCAGCTTAAGAGGACCTTCCTACAATGAGCAGTTCTTC	CASSLRGPSYNEQFF
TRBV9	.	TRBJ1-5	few	TGTGCCAGCAGCGTAGAAAGGGGGGGCGGGCAGCCCCAGCATTTT	CASSVERGGGQPQHF
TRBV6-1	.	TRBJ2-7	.	TGTGCCACCCGCGGACAGAAAAACTACGAGCAGTACTTC	CATRGQKNYEQYF
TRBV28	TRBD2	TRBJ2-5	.	TGTGCCAGCAGCCTGCCGGCGGGAGGGAAAGAGACCCAGTACTTC	CASSLPAGGKETQYF
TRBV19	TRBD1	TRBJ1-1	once	TGTGCCAGTAGTTTTCGGGGGACAGGGGACTCGGGAACTGAAGCTTTCTTT	CASSFRGTGDSGTEAFF
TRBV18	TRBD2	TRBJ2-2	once	TGTGCCAGCTCACCACCGCCAGGCGGGGGACCCGGGGAGCTGTTTTTT	CASSPPPGGGPGELFF
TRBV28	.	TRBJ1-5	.	TGTGCCAGCATCGAGGGGGGGCTCAGTAGCAATCAGCCCCAGCATTTT	CASIEGGLSSNQPQHF
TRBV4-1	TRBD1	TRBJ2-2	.	TGCGCCAGCAGCCACCTGACAGGGGGCGGCACCGGGGAGCTGTTTTTT	CASSHLTGGGTGELFF
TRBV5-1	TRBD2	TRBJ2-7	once	TGCGCCAGCGGGTTCACCGGGACTAGCGGGAGGGCTATCTACGAGCAGTACTTC	CASGFTGTSGRAIYEQYF
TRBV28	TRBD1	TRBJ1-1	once	TGTGCCAGCAGCGACTCCGGGACAGGGGGCACTGAAGCTTTCTTT	CASSDSGTGGTEAFF
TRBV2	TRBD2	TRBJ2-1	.	TGTGCCAGCAGTGAAGCGATGGCTAGCGGGAAGAATGAGCAGTTCTTC	CASSEAMASGKNEQFF
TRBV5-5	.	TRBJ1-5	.	TGTGCCAGCAGTCTGCAAACAGGTTACAATCAGCCCCAGCATTTT	CASSLQTGYNQPQHF
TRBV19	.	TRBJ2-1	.	TGTGCCAGTAGTATTGTGGGGAATGAGCAGTTCTTC	CASSIVGNEQFF
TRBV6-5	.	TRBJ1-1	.	TGTGCCAGCAGCCTGGGGACAATGAACACTGAAGCTTTCTTT	CASSLGTMNTEAFF
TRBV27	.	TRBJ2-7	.	TGTGCCAGCAGCAAATTCCAGGGCAAGTATTTCTACGAGCAGTACTTC	CASSKFQGKYFYEQYF
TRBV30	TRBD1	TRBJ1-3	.	TGTGCCTGGAGGACAGGGCAAAGAAACACCATATATTTT	CAWRTGQRNTIYF
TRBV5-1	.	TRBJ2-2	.	TGCGCCAGCAGCTTGGGATCCAGGTCCGGCACCGGGGAGCTGTTTTTT	CASSLGSRSGTGELFF
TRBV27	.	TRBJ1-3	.	TGTGCCAGCAGTCCCGACAGGATCCGGAGCTCTGGAAACACCATATATTTT	CASSPDRIRSSGNTIYF
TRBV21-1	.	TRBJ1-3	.	TGTGCCAGCAGCAAAAGGCAGGGGGCTGGAAACACCATATATTTT	CASSKRQGAGNTIYF
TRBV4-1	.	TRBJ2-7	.	TGCGCCAGCAGCCAAGACGAGAAGTCATCCTACGAGCAGTACTTC	CASSQDEKSSYEQYF
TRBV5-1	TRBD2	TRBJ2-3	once	TGCGCCAGCATGGTGACTAGCGGGAAACTCGCAGATACGCAGTATTTT	CASMVTSGKLADTQYF
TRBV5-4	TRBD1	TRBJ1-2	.	TGTGCCAGCAGACGACAGGGTGCCTATGGCTACACCTTC	CASRRQGAYGYTF
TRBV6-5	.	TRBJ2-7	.	TGTGCCAGCAGTTACTCATGGGCGGGATCCTCCGAGCAGTACTTC	CASSYSWAGSSEQYF
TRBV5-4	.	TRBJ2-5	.	TGTGCCAGCAGCTTGCTCCAAGAGACCCAGTACTTC	CASSLLQETQYF
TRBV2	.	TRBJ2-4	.	TGTGCCAGTACCCCGACTGAAGCCAAAAACATTCAGTACTTC	CASTPTEAKNIQYF
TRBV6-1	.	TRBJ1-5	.	TGTGCCAGCAGTGAATGGGTAGATAGCAATCGGCCCCAGCATTTT	CASSEWVDSNRPQHF
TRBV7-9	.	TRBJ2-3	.	TGTGCCAGCAGCCCTGGGGCGGGCGATACGCAGTATTTT	CASSPGAGDTQYF
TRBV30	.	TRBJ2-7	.	TGTGCCTGGAGGTCGACAGGCGGCTCCTACGAGCAGTACTTC	CAWRSTGGSYEQYF
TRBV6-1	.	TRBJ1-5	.	TGTGCCAGCAGTGTTTCGAGAAGCAATCAGCCCCAGCATTTT	CASSVSRSNQPQHF
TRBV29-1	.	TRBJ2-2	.	TGCAGCGCCACTAGGGCCGGGGAGCTGTTTTTT	CSATRAGELFF
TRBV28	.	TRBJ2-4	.	TGTGCCAGCACTCCGGGGACGGCGATAAACATTCAGTACTTC	CASTPGTAINIQYF